This T cell receptor beta chain is drawn from a study of T cell responses to AZD1222 COVID-19 vaccine (dated by TCRdb to the early 2020s). Some background on the complete study: TCR sequencing was performed for some 250 trial participants, of whom about 200 were given two doses of AZD1222 and around 25 were given two doses of MenACWY control vaccine. Trial participants were enrolled into age subgroups of 18-55, 56-69 and 70-plus years, which contained 148, 28 and 57 TCR-sequenced participants, respectively. On the study overall, not on this receptor specifically: Reportedly, almost half of the unique spike-specific TCRs recognized epitopes lying outside the regions that are mutated in the B.1.351 and B.1.1.7 variants. The 56-69-year group was small, and its depth increase did not reach significance, likely because of low power. A significant rise in spike-specific TCR breadth and depth was observed after two AZD1222 doses relative to day 0 and relative to MenACWY recipients. CD4 TCRs associated with the vaccine covered the entire spike protein, and the dominant responses were in regions 160-218 and 743-854. Because no samples from the day 14 peak response were available, repertoires could be characterized only after the peak T cell response. Conclusions about previously exposed vaccinees are limited, since just six AZD1222 recipients were seropositive for SARS-CoV-2 at baseline. Participants were mostly white British and included more females than males, and it was suggested by the authors that clonal diversity may have been underestimated.

The CDR3 regions of human TCRbeta chains were analyzed by immunosequencing. The original pipeline was this. TCRs in the repertoires were compared against a reference library of SARS-CoV-2-specific TCRs that had been generated with the MIRA antigen-specificity platform. Breadth was defined as the fraction of unique TCRs that were SARS-CoV-2-associated. Depth was defined as the fraction of total T cells that were SARS-CoV-2-associated. Each spike-specific TCR was assigned to its reactive spike region and to a CD4 or CD8 class using the MIRA data. Log10-transformed breadth and depth values were compared by one-way ANOVA with Sidak's multiple comparisons tests. TCRdb took over this immuneACCESS table, retaining in-frame rearrangements with V and J assigned. Such tables are incomplete; in checked studies, under half of the missing clones stem from an unresolved V gene, and the remainder is unexplained. V and J calls and clone size follow that table, whereas D and trimming were derived from the DNA. The table for this sample lists some 80,000 clones; around 90% of them were counted only once. About 5% of the sample is taken by the ten largest.

The sample's time point label, decoded: baseline before first vaccination. The intended sense of this specimen's treatment or condition label: meningococcal conjugate vaccine given as trial control. Vaccinee samples came from UK trials COV001 and COV002, including a single-blind randomized controlled phase 2/3 trial of AZD1222 (ChAdOx1 nCoV-19) in healthy adults. For TCRbeta chain sequencing, PBMC samples from trial participants were taken at day 0 and at day 28 after the second dose. Including cysteine and phenylalanine, the CDR3 has 12 amino acids. The DNA shown is the 36-base CDR3, in frame from base 1. Between the V and J ends, shortened by 6 bases and 2 bases respectively, the junction contains 5 bases. The germline V gene encodes CDR1 SNHLY and CDR2 FYNNEI. Comment on this clone: The antigen it binds to is not known. No base qualities exist here, and no much larger clone lies one base off it.

The rearrangement combines TRBV2 with TRBJ1-5; a weak D assignment points to TRBD1 (5 bases agree). The receptor was isolated from an adult in good health. Sequencing used peripheral blood, obtained on day 0 of MenACWY control vaccination. The DNA sequence is given as TGTGCCAGCAGGGGGGGCAATCAGCCCCAGCATTTT. Its amino acids are CASRGGNQPQHF. Reference TRBV2 and TRBJ1-5 proteins supply the regions before and after the CDR3; the full variable domain is: EPEVTQTPSHQVTQMGQEVILRCVPISNHLYFYWYRQILGQKVEFLVSFYNNEISEKSEIFDDQFSVERPDGSNFTLKIRSTKLEDSAMYFCASRGGNQPQHFGDGTRLSIL.